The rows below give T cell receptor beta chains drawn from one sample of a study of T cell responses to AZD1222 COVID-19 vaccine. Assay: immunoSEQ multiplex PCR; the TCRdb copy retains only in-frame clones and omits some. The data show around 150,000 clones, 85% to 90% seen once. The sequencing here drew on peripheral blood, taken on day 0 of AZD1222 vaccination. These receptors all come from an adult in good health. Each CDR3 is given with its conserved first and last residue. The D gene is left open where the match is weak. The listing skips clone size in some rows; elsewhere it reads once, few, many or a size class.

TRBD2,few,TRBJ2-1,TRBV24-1,CATGKTGTSVDNEQFF,TGTGCCACCGGCAAAACTGGGACTAGCGTAGACAATGAGCAGTTCTTC
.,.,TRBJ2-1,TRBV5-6,CASSFWGSYNEQFF,TGTGCCAGCAGCTTTTGGGGATCCTACAATGAGCAGTTCTTC
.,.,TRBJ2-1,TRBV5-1,CASDPGGHEQFF,TGCGCCAGCGACCCAGGAGGGCACGAGCAGTTCTTC
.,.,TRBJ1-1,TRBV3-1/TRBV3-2,CASSHAGTLNTEAFF,TGTGCCAGCAGCCACGCCGGGACACTTAACACTGAAGCTTTCTTT
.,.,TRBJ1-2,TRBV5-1,CASSLHSGTRYDGYTF,TGCGCCAGCAGCCTCCACTCCGGGACACGGTATGATGGCTACACCTTC
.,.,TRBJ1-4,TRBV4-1,CASSQAGTRANEKLFF,TGCGCCAGCAGCCAAGCTGGGACTAGGGCTAATGAAAAACTGTTTTTT
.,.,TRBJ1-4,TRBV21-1,CASFRGGFKVRELFF,TGTGCCAGCTTTAGGGGGGGGTTTAAGGTTCGGGAACTGTTTTTT
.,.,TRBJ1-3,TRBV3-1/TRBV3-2,CASSQVALSSGNTIYF,TGTGCCAGCAGCCAAGTGGCTCTGAGCTCTGGAAACACCATATATTTT
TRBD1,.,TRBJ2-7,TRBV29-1,CSVERQGGYEQYF,TGCAGCGTTGAGAGACAGGGTGGCTACGAGCAGTACTTC
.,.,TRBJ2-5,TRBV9,CASSPGTGDMETQYF,TGTGCCAGCAGCCCAGGCACCGGGGACATGGAGACCCAGTACTTC
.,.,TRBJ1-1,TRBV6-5,CASSMSGDTEAFF,TGTGCCAGCAGTATGAGCGGAGACACTGAAGCTTTCTTT
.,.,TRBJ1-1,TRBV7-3,CASSSSGGANTEAFF,TGTGCCAGCAGCTCGAGTGGCGGGGCTAACACTGAAGCTTTCTTT
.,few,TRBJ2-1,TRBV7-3,CASSLNPNRDGEQFF,TGTGCCAGCAGCTTAAACCCCAACAGAGACGGTGAGCAGTTCTTC
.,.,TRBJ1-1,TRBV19,CASRGRASTEAFF,TGTGCCAGTAGAGGCAGGGCCAGCACTGAAGCTTTCTTT
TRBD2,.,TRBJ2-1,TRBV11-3,CASSLVVAGVSDEQFF,TGTGCCAGCAGCTTAGTGGTAGCGGGGGTGTCGGATGAGCAGTTCTTC
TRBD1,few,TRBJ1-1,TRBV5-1,CASSSSDRQHTEAFF,TGCGCCAGCAGCTCCTCGGACAGGCAGCACACTGAAGCTTTCTTT
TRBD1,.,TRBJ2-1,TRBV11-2,CASSEQGASYNEQFF,TGTGCCAGCAGTGAACAGGGGGCATCCTACAATGAGCAGTTCTTC
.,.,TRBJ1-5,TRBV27,CASSLSSYSNQPQHF,TGTGCCAGCAGTTTATCTTCGTATAGCAATCAGCCCCAGCATTTT
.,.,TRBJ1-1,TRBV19,CASSMQAGQNTEAFF,TGTGCCAGTAGTATGCAGGCCGGGCAGAACACTGAAGCTTTCTTT
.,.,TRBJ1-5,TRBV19,CASSQGSNQPQHF,TGTGCCAGTAGTCAGGGGAGCAATCAGCCCCAGCATTTT
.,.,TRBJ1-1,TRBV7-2,CASSMDPWGNTEAFF,TGTGCCAGCAGCATGGACCCCTGGGGGAACACTGAAGCTTTCTTT
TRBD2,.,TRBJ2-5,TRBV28,CASIGLAGVQETQYF,TGTGCCAGCATTGGACTAGCGGGGGTCCAAGAGACCCAGTACTTC
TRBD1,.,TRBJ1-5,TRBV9,CASSQGTGGSGQPQHF,TGTGCCAGCAGCCAAGGGACAGGTGGGTCTGGTCAGCCCCAGCATTTT
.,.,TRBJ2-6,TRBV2,CASVSGANVLTF,TGTGCCAGCGTATCTGGGGCCAACGTCCTGACTTTC
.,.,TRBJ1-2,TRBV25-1,CASSESRWGYTF,TGTGCCAGCAGTGAATCTCGGTGGGGCTACACCTTC
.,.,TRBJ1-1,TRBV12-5,CASGPGLPNTEAFF,TGTGCTAGTGGCCCGGGACTCCCGAACACTGAAGCTTTCTTT
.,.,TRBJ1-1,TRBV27,CASSLAGQQNTEAFF,TGTGCCAGCAGCCTCGCGGGGCAGCAGAACACTGAAGCTTTCTTT
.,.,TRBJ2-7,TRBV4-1,CASSQVGSFSYEQYF,TGCGCCAGCAGCCAAGTGGGGAGTTTCTCCTACGAGCAGTACTTC
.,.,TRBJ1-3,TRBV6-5,CASSYSGGNSGNTIYF,TGTGCCAGCAGTTACTCTGGCGGCAACTCTGGAAACACCATATATTTT
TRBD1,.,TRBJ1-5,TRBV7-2,CASSSGQGYSSNQPQHF,TGTGCCAGCAGCTCCGGACAGGGCTACAGTAGCAATCAGCCCCAGCATTTT
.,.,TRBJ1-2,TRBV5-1,CASSLDSYGYTF,TGCGCCAGCAGCTTGGACAGTTATGGCTACACCTTC
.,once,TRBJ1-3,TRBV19,CASSIDQGNGNTIYF,TGTGCCAGTAGTATAGACCAGGGAAATGGAAACACCATATATTTT
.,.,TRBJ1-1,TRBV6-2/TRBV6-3,CASSYFGTLLAEAFF,TGTGCCAGCAGTTACTTCGGGACATTATTAGCTGAAGCTTTCTTT
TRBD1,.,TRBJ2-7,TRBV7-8,CASRRGTGGTYEQYF,TGTGCCAGCAGACGAGGCACAGGGGGAACCTACGAGCAGTACTTC
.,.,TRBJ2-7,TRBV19,CASSIEAGRSPTYEQYF,TGTGCCAGTAGTATAGAGGCCGGGCGCAGCCCTACCTACGAGCAGTACTTC
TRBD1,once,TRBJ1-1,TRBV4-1,CASSVAGTGLRTEAFF,TGCGCCAGCAGCGTCGCCGGGACAGGGTTAAGGACTGAAGCTTTCTTT
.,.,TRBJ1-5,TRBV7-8,CASSLSNQPQHF,TGTGCCAGCAGCTTATCAAATCAGCCCCAGCATTTT
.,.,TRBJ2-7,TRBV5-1,CASSLLTAYEQYF,TGCGCCAGCAGCTTGTTAACCGCGTACGAGCAGTACTTC
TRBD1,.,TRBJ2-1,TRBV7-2,CASGQGVGRSYNEQFF,TGTGCCAGCGGTCAGGGGGTTGGGCGCTCCTACAATGAGCAGTTCTTC
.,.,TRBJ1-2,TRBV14,CASSQGGTSHYGYTF,TGTGCCAGCAGCCAAGGCGGGACATCCCATTATGGCTACACCTTC
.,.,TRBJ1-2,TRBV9,CASSVGQNFNYGYTF,TGTGCCAGCAGCGTAGGACAGAATTTTAACTATGGCTACACCTTC
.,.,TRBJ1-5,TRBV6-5,CASSYRSGPNQPQHF,TGTGCCAGCAGTTACAGGTCCGGTCCCAATCAGCCCCAGCATTTT
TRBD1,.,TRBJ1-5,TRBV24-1,CATSEGEGAVQPQHF,TGTGCCACCAGTGAGGGAGAGGGGGCCGTTCAGCCCCAGCATTTT
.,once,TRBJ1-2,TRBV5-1,CASSLDVKNYGYTF,TGCGCCAGCAGCTTGGACGTCAAGAACTATGGCTACACCTTC
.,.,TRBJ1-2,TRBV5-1,CASSLGLGQALYGYTF,TGCGCCAGCAGCTTGGGGTTGGGGCAGGCCCTCTATGGCTACACCTTC
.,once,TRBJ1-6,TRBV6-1,CASSEWVGGPSDSPLHF,TGTGCCAGCAGTGAATGGGTAGGGGGGCCGTCGGATTCACCCCTCCACTTT
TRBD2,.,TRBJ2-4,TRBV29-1,CSVPAGRDAQYF,TGCAGCGTACCCGCGGGGAGGGATGCTCAGTACTTC
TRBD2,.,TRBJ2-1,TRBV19,CASSPGTSGWNEQFF,TGTGCCAGTAGTCCCGGGACTAGCGGGTGGAATGAGCAGTTCTTC
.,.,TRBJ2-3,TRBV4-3,CASSQVRSTDTQYF,TGCGCCAGCAGCCAAGTGAGGAGCACAGATACGCAGTATTTT
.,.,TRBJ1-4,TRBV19,CASIGARAGSGEKLFF,TGTGCCAGTATCGGGGCCAGGGCAGGCAGTGGAGAAAAACTGTTTTTT
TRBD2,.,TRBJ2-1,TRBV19,CASSRGGGAVEYNEQFF,TGTGCCAGTAGTAGAGGCGGGGGGGCCGTCGAATACAATGAGCAGTTCTTC
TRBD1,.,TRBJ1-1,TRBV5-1,CASSLGQGSTEAFF,TGCGCCAGCAGCTTGGGACAGGGTTCAACTGAAGCTTTCTTT
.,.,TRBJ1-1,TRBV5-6,CASSLNRGLTEAFF,TGTGCCAGCAGCTTGAATCGGGGGCTCACTGAAGCTTTCTTT
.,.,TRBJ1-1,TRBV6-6,CASSPQMNTEAFF,TGTGCCAGCAGCCCACAGATGAACACTGAAGCTTTCTTT
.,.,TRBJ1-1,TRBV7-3,CASSLLGSARGTEAFF,TGTGCCAGCAGCTTATTGGGTTCGGCGCGAGGAACTGAAGCTTTCTTT
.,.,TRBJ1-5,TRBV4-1,CASSRRIFGHQPQHF,TGCGCCAGCAGCCGACGAATATTCGGGCATCAGCCCCAGCATTTT
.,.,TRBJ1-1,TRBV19,CASTGQLNTEAFF,TGTGCCAGTACCGGGCAGTTGAACACTGAAGCTTTCTTT
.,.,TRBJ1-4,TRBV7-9,CASAKGGWSEKLFF,TGTGCCAGTGCGAAGGGGGGTTGGAGTGAAAAACTGTTTTTT
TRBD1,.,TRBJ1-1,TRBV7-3,CASSYRGDTEAFF,TGTGCCAGCAGCTACAGGGGTGACACTGAAGCTTTCTTT